This T cell receptor (beta chain) was observed in a study of technical replicates of blood from a handful of donors. The V gene end was trimmed by 5 bases and the J gene end by 4 bases; junction bases not matched to a gene: 7. The CDR3 length is 15 residues. Germline V gene lookup returns CDR1 SEHNR and CDR2 FQNEAQ (reference sequence). Produced via immunoSEQ multiplex PCR; TCRdb's table is partial and in-frame only. The data contain fewer than 70,000 clones, about 93% of them seen just once; the ten biggest clones take up about 0.2%. This TCR was sampled from a human donor in good health. The chain is built from TRBV7-9 and TRBJ2-1; TRBD2 aligns across 8 bases. The sequenced material came from T cells isolated from PBMCs. The CDR3 nucleotides read TGTGCCAGCAGCACCGAACTAGCGGTGTACAATGAGCAGTTCTTC. Translated, it gives CASSTELAVYNEQFF.